This T cell receptor beta chain was captured by sequencing in a study of PD-1 blockade in classical Hodgkin lymphoma. On the study more broadly: Intravenous infusions of nivolumab 3 mg/kg reached patients every 2 weeks. Overall study findings and caveats: The authors have not defined what causes the repertoire differences, possibly disease activity or prior therapy. CD4+ but not CD8+ TCR diversity rose significantly by C4D1.

On this clone: Its antigen is as yet unknown.

Sequencing was performed with immunoSEQ multiplex PCR; in TCRdb, only in-frame clones are kept and a portion is missing. The sample lists about 98,000 clones; 75% to 85% were seen once. The CDR3 extends over 15 amino acids. V was trimmed by 0 bases and J by 0 bases, leaving 7 bases between them. In germline, CDR1 is SGDLS, CDR2 YYNGEE. All trial patients relapsed after autologous stem cell transplantation. Complete response, partial response or progressive disease constituted the best responses recorded. The source is a human donor with classical Hodgkin lymphoma. V is TRBV9 and J is TRBJ1-5; D call uncertain. Material: peripheral blood mononuclear cells (PBMCs), obtained before the second cycle of nivolumab. The CDR3 DNA sequence: TGTGCCAGCAGCGTAGGTACATTTAGCAATCAGCCCCAGCATTTT. Residues: CASSVGTFSNQPQHF.